This TCR beta chain was obtained from a study of beta chain features in type 1 diabetes. Study conclusions and caveats: For cells with high TCR expression, cDNA sequencing could yield over-representation.

As regards this clone: What it binds is unknown.

The CDR3 loop spans 13 amino acids. Germline V gives CDR1 SQVTM, CDR2 ANQGSEA. V lost 6 bases and J lost 8, with 16 bases in between. The entirety of the isolated RNA underwent reverse transcription, so expressed TCRB transcripts were sequenced. The repertoire was sequenced with immunoSEQ multiplex PCR; TCRdb's copy has only in-frame clones and lacks some. The repertoire holds hundreds of thousands of clones, with 8% to 13% as singletons. The chain combines TRBV29-1 with TRBJ1-4; a weak D match, TRBD1 (5 bases). The sample was naive CD4+ T cells from blood. This receptor was identified in a woman aged 25 to 39 in good health. In nucleotides, the CDR3 is TGCAGCGTCCAATTCCGGGGGGGAGAAAAACTGTTTTTT. Protein product: CSVQFRGGEKLFF. The whole variable domain, remainder taken from reference TRBV29-1 and TRBJ1-4, is SAVISQKPSRDICQRGTSLTIQCQVDSQVTMMFWYRQQPGQSLTLIATANQGSEATYESGFVIDKFPISRPNLTFSTLTVSNMSPEDSSIYLCSVQFRGGEKLFFGSGTQLSVL.